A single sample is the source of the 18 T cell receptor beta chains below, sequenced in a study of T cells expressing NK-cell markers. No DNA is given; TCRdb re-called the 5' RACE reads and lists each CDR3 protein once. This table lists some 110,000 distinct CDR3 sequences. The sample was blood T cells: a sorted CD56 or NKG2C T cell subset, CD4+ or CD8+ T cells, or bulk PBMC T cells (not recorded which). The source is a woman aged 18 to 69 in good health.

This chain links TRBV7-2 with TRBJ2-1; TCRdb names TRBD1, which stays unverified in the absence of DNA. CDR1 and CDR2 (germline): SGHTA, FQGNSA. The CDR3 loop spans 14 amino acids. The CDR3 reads CASSLWSAGDEQFF.

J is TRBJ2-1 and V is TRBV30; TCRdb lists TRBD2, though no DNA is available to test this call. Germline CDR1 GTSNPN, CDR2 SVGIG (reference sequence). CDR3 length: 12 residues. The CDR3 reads CAWSRGSNEQFF.

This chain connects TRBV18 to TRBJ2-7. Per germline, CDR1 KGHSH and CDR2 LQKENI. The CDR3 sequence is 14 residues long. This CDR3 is CASSPSRDRYEQYF.

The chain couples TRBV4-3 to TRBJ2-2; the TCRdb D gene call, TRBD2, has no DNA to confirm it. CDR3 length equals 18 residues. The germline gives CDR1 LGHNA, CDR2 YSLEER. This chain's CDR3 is CASSQETPSGRSGGELFF.

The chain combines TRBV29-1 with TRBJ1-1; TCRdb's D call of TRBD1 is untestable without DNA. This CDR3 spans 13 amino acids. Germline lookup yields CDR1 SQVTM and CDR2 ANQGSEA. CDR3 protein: CSAGRGMNTEAFF. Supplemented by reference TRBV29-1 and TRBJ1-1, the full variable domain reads SAVISQKPSRDICQRGTSLTIQCQVDSQVTMMFWYRQQPGQSLTLIATANQGSEATYESGFVIDKFPISRPNLTFSTLTVSNMSPEDSSIYLCSAGRGMNTEAFFGQGTRLTVV.

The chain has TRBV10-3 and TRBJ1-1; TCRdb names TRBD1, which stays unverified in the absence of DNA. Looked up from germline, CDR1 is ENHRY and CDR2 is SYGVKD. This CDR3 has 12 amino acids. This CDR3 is CAISVWGTEAFF.

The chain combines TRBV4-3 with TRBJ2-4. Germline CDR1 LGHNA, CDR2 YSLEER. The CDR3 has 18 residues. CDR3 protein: CASSQEGSPYLAKNIQYF.

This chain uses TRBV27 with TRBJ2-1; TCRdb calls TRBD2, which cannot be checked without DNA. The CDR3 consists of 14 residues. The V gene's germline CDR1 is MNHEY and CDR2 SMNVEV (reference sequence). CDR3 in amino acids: CASSSLPLSNEQFF.

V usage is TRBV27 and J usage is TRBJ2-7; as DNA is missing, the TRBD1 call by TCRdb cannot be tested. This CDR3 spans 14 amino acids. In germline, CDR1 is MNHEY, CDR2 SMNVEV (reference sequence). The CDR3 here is CASSTTGTSYEQYF.

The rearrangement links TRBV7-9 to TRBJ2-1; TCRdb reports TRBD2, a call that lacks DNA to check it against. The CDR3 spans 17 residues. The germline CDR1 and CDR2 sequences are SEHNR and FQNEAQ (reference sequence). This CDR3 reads CASTPSERESSYNEQFF.

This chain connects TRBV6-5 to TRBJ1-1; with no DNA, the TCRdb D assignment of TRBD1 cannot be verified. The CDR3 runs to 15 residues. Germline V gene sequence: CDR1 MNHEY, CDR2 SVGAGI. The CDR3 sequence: CASSYTSGGSTEAFF.

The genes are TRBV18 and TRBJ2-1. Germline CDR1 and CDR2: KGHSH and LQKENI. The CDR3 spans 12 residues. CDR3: CASSPTVAEQFF.

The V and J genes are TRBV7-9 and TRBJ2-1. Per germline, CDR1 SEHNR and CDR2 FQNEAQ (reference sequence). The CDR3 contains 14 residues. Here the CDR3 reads CASSFQSSYNEQFF. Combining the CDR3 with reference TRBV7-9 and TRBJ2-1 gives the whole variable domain DTGVSQNPRHKITKRGQNVTFRCDPISEHNRLYWYRQTLGQGPEFLTYFQNEAQLEKSRLLSDRFSAERPKGSFSTLEIQRTEQGDSAMYLCASSFQSSYNEQFFGPGTRLTVL.

The CDR3 loop reads CASSQDRKTGPNYGYTF. The V call is TRBV14, the J call TRBJ1-2. CDR1 and CDR2 from the germline V gene are SGHDN and FVKESK. The CDR3 has 17 amino acids.

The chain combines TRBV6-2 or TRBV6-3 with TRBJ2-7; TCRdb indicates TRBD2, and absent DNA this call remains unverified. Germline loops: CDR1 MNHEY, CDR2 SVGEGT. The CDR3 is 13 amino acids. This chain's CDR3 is CATTAQPAYEQYF.

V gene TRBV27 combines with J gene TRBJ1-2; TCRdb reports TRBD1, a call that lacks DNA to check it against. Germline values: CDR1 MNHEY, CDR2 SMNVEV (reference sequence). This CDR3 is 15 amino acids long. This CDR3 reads CASSFGPAGVYGYTF.

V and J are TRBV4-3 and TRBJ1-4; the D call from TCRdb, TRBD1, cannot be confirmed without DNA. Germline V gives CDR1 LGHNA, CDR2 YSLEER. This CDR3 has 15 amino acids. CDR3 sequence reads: CASSQGTGQFGKLFF.

This chain's CDR3 is CASSLKAGTYRIEQFF. J is TRBJ2-1 and V is TRBV6-5; TCRdb calls TRBD2, which cannot be checked without DNA. CDR3 size: 16 residues. Germline V CDR1 and CDR2: MNHEY, SVGAGI.